The 10 T cell receptor beta chains presented below share a single source sample, sequenced in a study of blood T cell repertoires in COVID-19. Libraries were prepared by immunoSEQ multiplex PCR; TCRdb keeps only in-frame clonotypes and omits some of them. Of approximately 300,000 clones in the sample, roughly 85% were seen once. The sample was PBMCs or T cells enriched from blood (not recorded which). Source of these receptors: a woman aged 30 to 39 who had been exposed to COVID-19.

V gene TRBV5-1 combines with J gene TRBJ1-2; maybe TRBD1 (6 bases). V was trimmed by 0 bases and J by 10 bases, leaving 16 bases between them. CDR3 length: 14 amino acids. Germline V lookup: CDR1 SGHRS, CDR2 YFSETQ. DNA of the CDR3: TGCGCCAGCAGCTTGGCTGGCAGGGGAAGTGACTACACCTTC. This sequence encodes CASSLAGRGSDYTF.

The genes are TRBV28 and TRBJ1-1; TRBD1 agrees at 9 bases. The CDR3 is made up of 16 amino acids. Germline loops: CDR1 MDHEN, CDR2 SYDVKM. The J segment lost 1 base and the V segment lost 1 base, leaving 4 bases of the junction unmatched. The CDR3, as DNA: TGTGCCAGCAGTTTATCCTACAGGGGGCGGAACACTGAAGCTTTCTTT. It specifies CASSLSYRGRNTEAFF.

This clone was recorded only once. The chain uses TRBV28 and TRBJ1-1; 8 positions agree with TRBD1. The CDR3 is 16 residues long. Germline loops: CDR1 MDHEN, CDR2 SYDVKM. Trimming at V came to 2 bases and at J to 5 bases, leaving 10 bases not matched to a gene. CDR3 protein: CASSLGTGGTGTEAFF. CDR3 coding DNA: TGTGCCAGCAGTTTAGGAACAGGGGGGACTGGGACTGAAGCTTTCTTT.

This chain connects TRBV6-5 to TRBJ1-2; D call uncertain. CDR1 and CDR2 from the germline V gene are MNHEY and SVGAGI. The V and J ends lost 9 bases and 6 bases respectively, with 11 bases between them. The length of the CDR3 is 11 residues. The chain's CDR3 is CARKESDGYTF. The CDR3 DNA follows: TGTGCCAGAAAGGAGTCAGATGGCTACACCTTC.

The chain joins TRBV19 to TRBJ1-5, with a weak D call TRBD1 (6 bases). The V end lost 5 bases, the J end lost 3 bases, and 11 bases lay between the germline ends. Germline assignment: CDR1 LNHDA and CDR2 SQIVND (reference sequence). The CDR3 length is 14 residues. The CDR3 spells CASSAQGYNQPQHF. As DNA, the CDR3 is TGTGCCAGTAGTGCACAGGGATACAATCAGCCCCAGCATTTT.

The chain uses TRBV2 and TRBJ1-2; 7 bases match TRBD1. V was pared by 5 bases and J by 4 bases, with 4 bases of the junction left unmatched. Per germline, CDR1 SNHLY and CDR2 FYNNEI. The CDR3 is made up of 13 amino acids. The CDR3: CASSTSGGYGYTF. The CDR3, as DNA: TGTGCCAGCAGTACTTCAGGGGGCTATGGCTACACCTTC.

This chain links TRBV6-5 with TRBJ2-1; 8 bases line up with TRBD1. Germline V gene sequence: CDR1 MNHEY, CDR2 SVGAGI. This CDR3 has 14 residues. V trimming: 8 bases; J trimming: 7 bases; junction bases outside the gene matches: 10. In DNA form, the CDR3 reads TGTGCCAGCCAAGGGCAGGGGGCTAGGAATGAGCAGTTCTTC. Translated: CASQGQGARNEQFF.

V gene TRBV19 combines with J gene TRBJ2-7, with 13 bases lining up with TRBD2. The V and J ends lost 0 bases and 5 bases, in that order; junction bases with no gene match: 4. Germline V CDR1 and CDR2: LNHDA, SQIVND (reference sequence). CDR3 size: 16 residues. The CDR3 region is CASSIEGLAGVNEQYF. In nucleotides, the CDR3 is TGTGCCAGTAGTATAGAAGGACTAGCGGGAGTCAACGAGCAGTACTTC.

The gene calls are TRBV9 and TRBJ2-1; 11 nucleotides align to TRBD2. The CDR3 consists of 16 residues. V lost 3 bases to trimming and J lost 9 bases; unmatched junction nucleotides: 11. Germline V gene lookup returns CDR1 SGDLS and CDR2 YYNGEE. This chain's CDR3 is CASSAWGLAVNGEQFF. The CDR3 DNA reads as TGTGCCAGCAGCGCGTGGGGACTAGCGGTTAACGGTGAGCAGTTCTTC. Complete variable domain (other parts from reference TRBV9 and TRBJ2-1): DSGVTQTPKHLITATGQRVTLRCSPRSGDLSVYWYQQSLDQGLQFLIQYYNGEERAKGNILERFSAQQFPDLHSELNLSSLELGDSALYFCASSAWGLAVNGEQFFGPGTRLTVL.

This chain connects TRBV2 to TRBJ1-4, with a possible D match to TRBD1 (6 bases). The CDR3 spans 14 residues. CDR1 SNHLY and CDR2 FYNNEI come from the germline V gene. Between the trimmed V and J ends, which lost 6 bases and 7 bases, there was a span of 15 bases. CDR3 in amino acids: CASSDIQGGEKLFF. The DNA for the CDR3 is TGTGCCAGCAGCGACATTCAAGGGGGTGAAAAACTGTTTTTT.